Only a few counts were recorded for the clone carrying this TCR beta chain. No antigen is known for it. This record comes from a study of human T cells and chemical hapten exposure. Across the whole study: Slight differences in pooled library volume were the main source of varying TCR yields across samples. Overall study findings and caveats: Relative to controls, expanded TCRs formed significantly more large CDR3 similarity clusters. The immune response of these alopecia patients might not match healthy individuals'.

TCRdb redid the calling of the RACE reads with MiXCR, one entry per CDR3 protein. This table has under 200,000 distinct CDR3 sequences, approximately 15% appearing once. The time point denotes: patch test 1, 2 weeks after DPC sensitization. Treatment specified: therapeutic diphenylcyclopropenone sensitization with weekly scalp DPC. The donor pool consisted of alopecia patients aged 18 to 70 years, considered suitable for DPC. The origin of this receptor is a woman aged 25 to 45 with alopecia areata. Some clones in this sample may be carry-over from other donors' samples. The source material was whole blood, sampled in connection with sensitization to the hapten diphenylcyclopropenone (DPC).

The CDR3 is CASSPAVVGTEAFF. CDR3 in DNA: TGTGCCAGCTCACCTGCGGTTGTGGGCACTGAAGCTTTCTTT. V is TRBV18 and J is TRBJ1-1; no clear D gene. Trimming pared 3 bases from V and 4 bases from J, leaving 12 bases between. The CDR3 consists of 14 residues. CDR1 is KGHSH and CDR2 is LQKENI in the germline V gene.